These T cell receptor beta chains were read from a single sample in a study of cytomegalovirus exposure and HLA in healthy donors. The method was immunoSEQ multiplex PCR; TCRdb's version includes in-frame clones alone and lacks a portion of them. The table has 75,000 to 90,000 clones, 85% seen once; the top ten hold about 7%. Sequencing input: PBMCs. These receptors were obtained from a man in his forties in good health and CMV-seropositive. CDR3s include the opening cysteine and the closing phenylalanine or tryptophan. The D gene is left open where the match is weak. Some rows have no size entry. The others give once, few or many, or a class for an expanded clone.

TRBJ2-7	NA	TRBV4-1	NA	TGCGCCAGCAGCCGTGGGCAGGGCCGCGACGAGCAGTACTTC	CASSRGQGRDEQYF
TRBJ1-2	NA	TRBV19	NA	TGTGCCAGTAGTACTCGGACAGAAAGCTATGGCTACACCTTC	CASSTRTESYGYTF
TRBJ2-7	NA	TRBV11-3	TRBD2	TGTGCCAGCAGCACGCTGGGGGGGGGCTACGAGCAGTACTTC	CASSTLGGGYEQYF
TRBJ2-5	NA	TRBV5-1	TRBD2	TGCGCCAGCAGCTTTGGGGGACTAGCGATTAACAGGGGAGAGACCCAGTACTTC	CASSFGGLAINRGETQYF
TRBJ2-6	NA	TRBV21-1	NA	TGTGCCAGCAGCAATATCGGGAGCTCTGGGGCCAACGTCCTGACTTTC	CASSNIGSSGANVLTF
TRBJ2-1	NA	TRBV7-3	TRBD2	TGTGCCAGCAGCTTATTTGCCATAGCGGGAGAAAACAATGAGCAGTTCTTC	CASSLFAIAGENNEQFF
TRBJ2-1	NA	TRBV5-6	NA	TGTGCCAGCAGCTCCGGGACACATTCCTACAATGAGCAGTTCTTC	CASSSGTHSYNEQFF
TRBJ2-5	NA	TRBV18	TRBD2	TGTGCCAGCTCTTCGACTAGCGGGTTTGTAGAGACCCAGTACTTC	CASSSTSGFVETQYF
TRBJ1-1	few	TRBV5-4	NA	TGTGCCAGCAGCGAAAGGAGGAAGAACACTGAAGCTTTCTTT	CASSERRKNTEAFF
TRBJ2-1	NA	TRBV28	NA	TGTGCCAGCAGTCCATACAATGAGCAGTTCTTC	CASSPYNEQFF
TRBJ2-7	once	TRBV7-2	TRBD2	TGTGCCAGCAGCTTACCGCCCTGGACTAGCGGGAAATACGAGCAGTACTTC	CASSLPPWTSGKYEQYF
TRBJ1-1	NA	TRBV5-6	NA	TGTGCCAGCAGCCTTCAGGGGAACACTGAAGCTTTCTTT	CASSLQGNTEAFF
TRBJ1-3	NA	TRBV6-1	TRBD1	TGTGCCAGCAGTAAGGACAGGGGAAACACCATATATTTT	CASSKDRGNTIYF
TRBJ2-5	NA	TRBV7-3	NA	TGTGCCAGCAGCTTAGTCAAGGGCGGGACGGAGACCCAGTACTTC	CASSLVKGGTETQYF
TRBJ2-2	NA	TRBV28	NA	TGTGCCAGCACCCCGGCGGCACTACCAAACACCGGGGAGCTGTTTTTT	CASTPAALPNTGELFF
TRBJ2-5	NA	TRBV5-1	NA	TGCGCCAGCAGCCTACCGGATGAGGCAGAGACCCAGTACTTC	CASSLPDEAETQYF
TRBJ1-1	NA	TRBV7-2	NA	TGTGCCAGCAGCCTGACCTCGCCGGGAGCTTTCTTT	CASSLTSPGAFF
TRBJ1-3	NA	TRBV6-1	TRBD1	TGTGCCAGCAGTGAAGACAGGGGGTCTGGAAACACCATATATTTT	CASSEDRGSGNTIYF
TRBJ2-7	NA	TRBV6-6	TRBD2	TGTGCCAGCAGTTACTTTAGCGGGGGCCTCTCCTACGAGCAGTACTTC	CASSYFSGGLSYEQYF
TRBJ2-1	NA	TRBV7-2	TRBD2	TGTGCCAGCAGCTTAGGAGTCGGCGGGAGCCATGAGCAGTTCTTC	CASSLGVGGSHEQFF
TRBJ2-5	NA	TRBV9	NA	TGTGCCAGCAGCGTCTGGGAGTATCAAGAGACCCAGTACTTC	CASSVWEYQETQYF
TRBJ1-2	NA	TRBV2	NA	TGTGCCAGCAGGGGCAGAGAGGGAAGAGGCTACACCTTC	CASRGREGRGYTF
TRBJ1-2	NA	TRBV21-1	NA	TGTGCCAGCAGGAGCAGGGGGCGCGGAGGGAATCAACGCGGGCTGGGGGGCTACACCTTC	CASRSRGRGGNQRGLGGYTF
TRBJ2-7	NA	TRBV5-4	TRBD2	TGTGCCAGCAGCCAAGGGCGGGAGCTGAGGGAGCAGTACTTC	CASSQGRELREQYF
TRBJ2-3	NA	TRBV9	TRBD2	TGTGCCAGCGGGGGCGGGGGGAGAGATACGCAGTATTTT	CASGGGGRDTQYF
TRBJ2-1	NA	TRBV14	TRBD2	TGTGCCAGCAGCTCACCTACGGCGGGGGAATATGGCCTGTTCTTC	CASSSPTAGEYGLFF
TRBJ2-1	NA	TRBV5-1	TRBD2	TGCGCCAGCAGCCCCTTAGCGGGAGGCCACTACAATGAGCAGTTCTTC	CASSPLAGGHYNEQFF
TRBJ1-1	NA	TRBV7-9	NA	TGTGCCAGCAGCTCTATAGGGGATCCCAACTTGAACACTGAAGCTTTCTTT	CASSSIGDPNLNTEAFF
TRBJ1-6	NA	TRBV11-1	NA	TGTGCCAGCAGCAGAGAAGACAGTTATTCACCCCTCCACTTT	CASSREDSYSPLHF
TRBJ2-1	NA	TRBV6-5	TRBD2	TGTGCCAGCAGGACTAGCGGGGACAATGAGCAGTTCTTC	CASRTSGDNEQFF
TRBJ2-1	NA	TRBV7-9	TRBD2	TGTGCCAGCAGCTTAGTTCCAGCGGGGGGGCAGTTCTTC	CASSLVPAGGQFF
TRBJ2-5	NA	TRBV7-3	NA	TGTGCCAGCAGCTTAACACCAGGGGTCCAAGAGACCCAGTACTTC	CASSLTPGVQETQYF
TRBJ2-7	NA	TRBV7-2	NA	TGTGCCAGCAGCTTAGGGGGCCAGAGCTACGAGCAGTACTTC	CASSLGGQSYEQYF
TRBJ1-2	NA	TRBV27	TRBD1	TGTGCCAGCAGCCCGACAGGGGGCAATCGGGCTTATGGCTACACCTTC	CASSPTGGNRAYGYTF
TRBJ2-3	NA	TRBV5-1	TRBD2	TGCGCCAGCAGCTTGGCCCGGACTAGCGGGAGCACAGATACGCAGTATTTT	CASSLARTSGSTDTQYF
TRBJ1-5	NA	TRBV2	NA	TGTGCCAGCAGTGAATTGGTAGTCAATCAGCCCCAGCATTTT	CASSELVVNQPQHF
TRBJ2-5	NA	TRBV9	TRBD1	TGTGCCAGCAGCAGATCTACAGGGGCAGGGGAGACCCAGTACTTC	CASSRSTGAGETQYF
TRBJ1-4	few	TRBV18	TRBD1	TGTGCCAGCTCACCGGACAGGGTAGGAGAAAAACTGTTTTTT	CASSPDRVGEKLFF
TRBJ2-5	NA	TRBV5-6	TRBD1	TGTGCCAGCAGCTTGGCGGGACAGGGGTCGGAGACCCAGTACTTC	CASSLAGQGSETQYF
TRBJ2-7	NA	TRBV6-4	NA	TGTGCCAGCAGTGACTCGCAGGGCCACCACTACGAGCAGTACTTC	CASSDSQGHHYEQYF
TRBJ1-1	NA	TRBV10-1	NA	TGCGCCAGCAGTGCAGATCCTCGGAACACTGAAGCTTTCTTT	CASSADPRNTEAFF
TRBJ2-3	NA	TRBV9	TRBD2	TGTGCCAGCAGCCCCCATCCGCCCTCAACTAGCGCGAGCACAGATACGCAGTATTTT	CASSPHPPSTSASTDTQYF
TRBJ1-1	NA	TRBV10-3	NA	TGTGCCATCAGGGGGACATCCGGGAACACTGAAGCTTTCTTT	CAIRGTSGNTEAFF
TRBJ2-3	NA	TRBV18	TRBD1	TGTGCCAGCTCACGGACAGGGAACACAGATACGCAGTATTTT	CASSRTGNTDTQYF